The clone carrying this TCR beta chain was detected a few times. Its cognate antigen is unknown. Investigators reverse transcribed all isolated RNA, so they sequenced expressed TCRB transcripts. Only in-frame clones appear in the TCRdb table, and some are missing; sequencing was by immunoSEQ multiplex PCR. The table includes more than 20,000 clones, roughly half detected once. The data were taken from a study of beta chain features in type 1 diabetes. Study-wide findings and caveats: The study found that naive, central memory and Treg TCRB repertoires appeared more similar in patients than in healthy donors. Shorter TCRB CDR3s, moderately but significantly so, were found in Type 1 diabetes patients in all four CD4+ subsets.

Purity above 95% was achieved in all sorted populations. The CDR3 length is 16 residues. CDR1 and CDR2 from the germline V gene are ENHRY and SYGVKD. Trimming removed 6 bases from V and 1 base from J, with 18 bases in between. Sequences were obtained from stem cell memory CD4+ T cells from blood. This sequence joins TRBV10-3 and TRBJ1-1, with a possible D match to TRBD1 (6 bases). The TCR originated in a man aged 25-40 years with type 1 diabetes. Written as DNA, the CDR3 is TGTGCCATCAGGGCACCAGGGGAAAGGGGGAACACTGAAGCTTTCTTT. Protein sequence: CAIRAPGERGNTEAFF.